These 30 T cell receptor beta chains came from one sample sequenced in a study of CD8+ T cells in alopecia areata. As the sequencing template, cDNA was produced by extracting RNA and reverse transcribing it. Sequencing used immunoSEQ multiplex PCR; TCRdb keeps in-frame clones, though not all of them. This table has 150,000 or so clones, about 90% appearing once. This material consisted of CD8+ T cells sorted from blood, taken at week 0. The receptors shown here come from a human donor with alopecia areata.

The chain has TRBV15 and TRBJ2-1, with 10 positions matching TRBD2. The V gene end was trimmed by 6 bases and the J gene end by 6 bases; junction bases not matched to a gene: 8. The CDR3 sequence is 15 residues long. Germline V gives CDR1 LNHNV, CDR2 YYDKDF (reference sequence). DNA for the CDR3: TGTGCCACCAGTCTCGGGGCTAGCGGGAGCAATGAGCAGTTCTTC. This gives the protein CATSLGASGSNEQFF.

With regard to this clone: This CDR3 is also generated by other DNA sequences in the sample. The chain couples TRBV27 to TRBJ2-6; D is ambiguous. Trimming removed 5 bases from V and 2 bases from J, with 1 base in between. CDR1 is MNHEY, CDR2 SMNVEV, per germline (reference sequence). The CDR3 sequence is 12 residues long. CDR3 DNA: TGTGCCAGCAGTGCTGGGGCCAACGTCCTGACTTTC. It codes for CASSAGANVLTF.

The rearrangement joins TRBV6-5 to TRBJ2-7, with 7 bases aligning to TRBD1. The CDR3 is 14 residues long. Trimming removed 0 bases from V and 2 bases from J; junction bases left unmatched: 1. Germline CDR1 reads MNHEY; CDR2 reads SVGAGI. CDR3 nucleotide sequence: TGTGCCAGCAGTTACTCAGGGGGCCCCTACGAGCAGTACTTC. Protein sequence: CASSYSGGPYEQYF.

This clone occurred once. This sequence joins TRBV5-1 and TRBJ1-2; weak D call: TRBD1 (5 bases). Trimming removed 1 base from V and 6 bases from J, with 7 bases in between. The CDR3 is 12 amino acids. Germline loops: CDR1 SGHRS, CDR2 YFSETQ. Written as DNA, the CDR3 is TGCGCCAGCAGCTTGTCAGGGAATGGCTACACCTTC. As protein: CASSLSGNGYTF.

The chain is built from TRBV29-1 and TRBJ1-1; D is undetermined. Between the trimmed V and J ends, which lost 4 bases and 0 bases, there was a span of 9 bases. This CDR3 is built from 13 residues. In germline, CDR1 is SQVTM, CDR2 ANQGSEA. In DNA, the CDR3 is TGCAGCGTTGTCGCAGCAATGAACACTGAAGCTTTCTTT. It codes for CSVVAAMNTEAFF. The full variable domain, its missing parts supplied by reference TRBV29-1 and TRBJ1-1, is SAVISQKPSRDICQRGTSLTIQCQVDSQVTMMFWYRQQPGQSLTLIATANQGSEATYESGFVIDKFPISRPNLTFSTLTVSNMSPEDSSIYLCSVVAAMNTEAFFGQGTRLTVV.

The J gene is TRBJ1-4, the V gene TRBV2, with D unclear. Trimming removed 2 bases at V and 8 bases at J, with 21 bases between. CDR3 length: 17 amino acids. Germline CDR1 SNHLY, CDR2 FYNNEI. The CDR3 nucleotides are TGTGCCAGCAGTGAACGGACCGACTCCGGGGAATCCGAAAAACTGTTTTTT. Protein: CASSERTDSGESEKLFF.

The V call is TRBV11-2, the J call TRBJ2-7; unclear D gene. There are 11 residues in the CDR3. The ends were cut back, 4 bases at V and 5 bases at J, with 6 bases in the middle. CDR1 and CDR2 (germline): SGHAT, FQNNGV. The CDR3, as DNA: TGTGCCAGCAGCTCAGTCCACGAGCAGTACTTC. Its translation: CASSSVHEQYF.

This clone was seen only once. The chain combines TRBV27 with TRBJ1-1, with 9 nucleotides matching TRBD1. Germline V gene sequence: CDR1 MNHEY, CDR2 SMNVEV (reference sequence). V shed 5 bases, J shed 0 bases, and the junction held 10 bases outside the gene matches. This CDR3 region has 17 residues. The CDR3 sequence: CASSPLRTGDMNTEAFF. DNA of the CDR3: TGTGCCAGCAGTCCGCTTAGGACAGGGGATATGAACACTGAAGCTTTCTTT.

The CDR3 loop reads CASSSNRGDISYEQYF. As DNA, the CDR3 is TGTGCCAGCAGCTCCAACAGGGGCGATATCTCCTACGAGCAGTACTTC. This rearrangement joins TRBV7-9 to TRBJ2-7; 7 positions match TRBD1. The J segment lost 0 bases and the V segment lost 4 bases, leaving 9 bases of the junction unmatched. The CDR3 loop spans 16 amino acids. In germline, CDR1 is SEHNR, CDR2 FQNEAQ (reference sequence). Complete variable domain (other parts from reference TRBV7-9 and TRBJ2-7): DTGVSQNPRHKITKRGQNVTFRCDPISEHNRLYWYRQTLGQGPEFLTYFQNEAQLEKSRLLSDRFSAERPKGSFSTLEIQRTEQGDSAMYLCASSSNRGDISYEQYFGPGTRLTVT.

The chain carries TRBV7-9 and TRBJ2-7; 7 bases align to TRBD2. CDR1 SEHNR and CDR2 FQNEAQ come from the germline V gene (reference sequence). CDR3 length: 13 amino acids. V gave up 6 bases and J gave up 5 bases; unmatched junction bases: 7. CDR3 nucleotide sequence: TGTGCCAGCAGTATTGTTGGGGGGGACGAGCAGTACTTC. Protein product: CASSIVGGDEQYF.

The chain combines TRBV30 with TRBJ2-1; D is possibly TRBD2 (5 bases). Germline loops: CDR1 GTSNPN, CDR2 SVGIG (reference sequence). Trimming removed 3 bases at V and 2 bases at J, with 11 bases between. This CDR3 is 14 amino acids long. Here the CDR3 DNA reads TGTGCCTGGAGCCTGCGGACTCCCTACAATGAGCAGTTCTTC. Translation gives CAWSLRTPYNEQFF.

The chain uses TRBV4-1 and TRBJ2-2, with 7 bases aligning to TRBD2. Per germline, CDR1 MGHRA and CDR2 YSYEKL. Germline trimming cut 4 bases from V and 7 bases from J; bases unmatched to any gene: 3. The length of the CDR3 is 13 residues. Here the CDR3 reads CASSPERGGELFF. The CDR3 region has the DNA TGCGCCAGCAGCCCCGAGCGGGGCGGGGAGCTGTTTTTT.

This clone has only one observation. The V gene is TRBV7-8, the J gene TRBJ2-4; D may be TRBD2 (5 bases). Trimming left V 1 base short and J 4 bases short, with 14 bases between. The length of the CDR3 is 16 residues. Per germline, CDR1 SGHVS and CDR2 FQNEAQ. CDR3 nucleotide sequence: TGTGCCAGCAGCTTAGTGTATCGTGAGGGAAAAAACATTCAGTACTTC. Its translation: CASSLVYREGKNIQYF.

This chain links TRBV4-2 with TRBJ2-7, with 8 bases matching TRBD2. V gave up 3 bases and J gave up 5 bases; unmatched junction bases: 6. Germline values: CDR1 LGHNA, CDR2 YNFKEQ. This CDR3 contains 14 residues. The CDR3 DNA sequence: TGTGCCAGCAGCCACGGGACTAGTGAACACGAGCAGTACTTC. This translates into CASSHGTSEHEQYF.

The chain uses TRBV14 and TRBJ2-5; no definite D call. The germline gives CDR1 SGHDN, CDR2 FVKESK. This CDR3 comprises 14 residues. V dropped 4 bases and J dropped 5 bases, with 14 bases sitting between them. The CDR3 DNA follows: TGTGCCAGCAGCCTCCTGGTTGGATGGGAGACCCAGTACTTC. This translates into CASSLLVGWETQYF.

This clone was seen only a few times. In DNA form, the CDR3 reads TGTGCCAGCAGCATGGGACTCGTCGGTAATGAGCAGTTCTTC. Amino acid sequence: CASSMGLVGNEQFF. This chain joins TRBV9 and TRBJ2-1, with D maybe TRBD2 (6 bases). Germline V gene lookup returns CDR1 SGDLS and CDR2 YYNGEE. The CDR3 extends over 14 amino acids. V shed 4 bases and J shed 7 bases, with 15 bases lying between them.

The chain uses TRBV29-1 and TRBJ2-3; no reliable D call. The CDR3 is 13 amino acids. The V gene lost 1 base and the J gene lost 4 bases, with 9 bases spanning the gap. Germline loops: CDR1 SQVTM, CDR2 ANQGSEA. This chain's CDR3 is CSVEGTVPDTQYF. Here the CDR3 DNA reads TGCAGCGTTGAAGGGACGGTCCCAGATACGCAGTATTTT.

The chain employs TRBV5-1 and TRBJ2-1; 11 bases map to TRBD1. With V trimmed by 3 bases and J by 3 bases, 5 bases remained unmatched. The CDR3 spans 16 residues. CDR1 is SGHRS and CDR2 is YFSETQ in the germline V gene. CDR3 coding DNA: TGCGCCAGCAGCTGGACAGGGGGCGATTTCTACAATGAGCAGTTCTTC. It codes for CASSWTGGDFYNEQFF. Full variable domain (remainder filled in from reference TRBV5-1 and TRBJ2-1): KAGVTQTPRYLIKTRGQQVTLSCSPISGHRSVSWYQQTPGQGLQFLFEYFSETQRNKGNFPGRFSGRQFSNSRSEMNVSTLELGDSALYLCASSWTGGDFYNEQFFGPGTRLTVL.

This clone was observed once. The V gene is TRBV5-1, the J gene TRBJ2-3; a weak D match, TRBD2 (5 bases). Germline-derived CDR1 and CDR2 are SGHRS and YFSETQ. The V end was cut by 4 bases, the J end by 2 bases, with 8 bases between. The CDR3 length is 13 residues. In nucleotides, the CDR3 is TGCGCCAGCAGCCTGACTACCACAGATACGCAGTATTTT. Amino acid sequence: CASSLTTTDTQYF.

V gene TRBV7-2 combines with J gene TRBJ2-7; possibly TRBD1 or TRBD2 for D (5 bases each). Trimming stripped 5 bases from V and 5 bases from J, with 10 bases between. The CDR3 is 12 residues long. From germline, CDR1 is SGHTA and CDR2 FQGNSA. The CDR3 region is CASSPEGNEQYF. CDR3 coding DNA: TGTGCCAGCAGCCCCGAGGGGAACGAGCAGTACTTC. Using reference TRBV7-2 and TRBJ2-7 for the parts outside the CDR3, the full variable domain is GAGVSQSPSNKVTEKGKDVELRCDPISGHTALYWYRQSLGQGLEFLIYFQGNSAPDKSGLPSDRFSAERTGGSVSTLTIQRTQQEDSAVYLCASSPEGNEQYFGPGTRLTVT.

The chain has TRBV29-1 and TRBJ2-7; weak D call: TRBD1 (5 bases). Looked up from germline, CDR1 is SQVTM and CDR2 is ANQGSEA. This CDR3 contains 14 residues. With 2 bases removed from V and 0 bases from J, the gap between germline ends came to 11 bases. In DNA, the CDR3 is TGCAGCGTTGAAAATCCCGACAGCTCCTACGAGCAGTACTTC. This translates into CSVENPDSSYEQYF.

The gene calls are TRBV30 and TRBJ1-2; D not resolved. This CDR3 comprises 13 residues. Germline CDR1 is GTSNPN and CDR2 is SVGIG (reference sequence). The V gene lost 6 bases and the J gene lost 5 bases, with 16 bases spanning the gap. CDR3 residues: CACPAGLLYGYTF. The CDR3 DNA reads as TGTGCCTGTCCCGCGGGATTACTATATGGCTACACCTTC. Complete variable domain (other parts from reference TRBV30 and TRBJ1-2): SQTIHQWPATLVQPVGSPLSLECTVEGTSNPNLYWYRQAAGRGLQLLFYSVGIGQISSEVPQNLSASRPQDRQFILSSKKLLLSDSGFYLCACPAGLLYGYTFGSGTRLTVV.

V and J are TRBV2 and TRBJ1-4; D not resolved. CDR1 SNHLY and CDR2 FYNNEI come from the germline V gene. The CDR3 runs 14 residues. Trimming left V 8 bases short and J 6 bases short, with 16 bases between. CDR3 in amino acids: CASGGIVGDEKLFF. The CDR3 coding sequence is TGTGCCAGCGGCGGAATCGTAGGAGATGAAAAACTGTTTTTT.

V usage is TRBV19 and J usage is TRBJ2-7; D gene uncertain. The CDR3 runs to 13 residues. Between the trimmed V and J ends, which lost 5 bases and 5 bases, there was a span of 13 bases. Germline V lookup: CDR1 LNHDA, CDR2 SQIVND (reference sequence). The CDR3 bases are TGTGCCAGTAGTTTTAGCCTCGCCAACGAGCAGTACTTC. It codes for CASSFSLANEQYF.

The chain is built from TRBV9 and TRBJ2-1; 10 positions agree with TRBD1. V lost 3 bases, J lost 7 bases, and 7 bases stayed unmatched. Germline V gives CDR1 SGDLS, CDR2 YYNGEE. The CDR3 is made up of 15 amino acids. The CDR3 DNA reads as TGTGCCAGCAGCGGACCCGGGACAGGGGAAAATGAGCAGTTCTTC. It yields the protein CASSGPGTGENEQFF.

The CDR3 nucleotides read TGTGCCAGCAGTTTCCTTGCAAGCGGCTCCACTGAAGCTTTCTTT. Its protein is CASSFLASGSTEAFF. The rearrangement links TRBV27 to TRBJ1-1; no clear D. The V gene's germline CDR1 is MNHEY and CDR2 SMNVEV (reference sequence). V was trimmed by 3 bases and J by 4 bases, leaving 15 bases between them. There are 15 residues in the CDR3.

This rearrangement joins TRBV13 to TRBJ2-7; 8 positions agree with TRBD1. Germline V gene sequence: CDR1 PRHDT, CDR2 FYEKMQ (reference sequence). The CDR3 totals 13 residues. The V segment lost 3 bases and the J segment 3 bases; nucleotides outside the gene matches: 1. This chain's CDR3 is CASSFDRGYEQYF. CDR3 nucleotide sequence: TGTGCCAGCAGCTTTGACAGGGGCTACGAGCAGTACTTC.

V is TRBV7-8 and J is TRBJ2-3, with 7 positions matching TRBD1. Germline assignment: CDR1 SGHVS and CDR2 FQNEAQ. The CDR3 is 15 residues long. V was clipped by 5 bases and J by 2 bases; unmatched bases: 7. This CDR3 is CASSPGQEITDTQYF. CDR3 nucleotides: TGTGCCAGCAGCCCCGGACAGGAGATCACAGATACGCAGTATTTT.

The chain uses TRBV5-6 and TRBJ2-2; no clear D gene. The V gene's germline CDR1 is SGHDT and CDR2 YYEEEE. With 3 bases removed from V and 6 bases from J, the gap between germline ends came to 9 bases. CDR3 length: 13 residues. The CDR3 spells CASSSDLSGELFF. CDR3 DNA: TGTGCCAGCAGCTCGGACCTCTCCGGGGAGCTGTTTTTT.

The J gene is TRBJ2-7, the V gene TRBV7-8; 9 nucleotides line up with TRBD1. Germline CDR1 is SGHVS and CDR2 is FQNEAQ. Trimming cost V 5 bases and J 0 bases; bases outside gene matches: 5. This CDR3 contains 15 residues. CDR3 in DNA: TGTGCCAGCAGCCCCGGGACAGGGAACTCCTACGAGCAGTACTTC. Its protein is CASSPGTGNSYEQYF.